The source of this TCR beta chain is a study of blood T cell repertoires in COVID-19. Looking at the study overall: Donors in the United States, Italy and Spain gave samples during acute or convalescent COVID-19. T cells, B-cell-depleted T cells, or PBMCs supplied cDNA or gDNA.

The J segment lost 3 bases and the V segment lost 4 bases, leaving 16 bases of the junction unmatched. The CDR3 has 18 residues. The Seattle patients, enrolled during active infection, were followed longitudinally. Original analysis: Counts of nucleated cells, estimated from reference gene primer amplification, were obtained. TCRdb's table, derived via immunoSEQ multiplex PCR, lists solely in-frame clones and lacks some. V, J and clone size were drawn from that table, and D and trimming were deduced from the DNA. This table has over 150,000 clones, 85% appearing once. This TCR came from an elderly woman with COVID-19, enrolled during active disease. The source material was peripheral blood. The chain employs TRBV23-1 and TRBJ1-1; 8 positions agree with TRBD1. TRBV23-1 is noted as an ORF with a role that remains uncertain. CDR3 DNA: TGCGCCAGCAGTCCCCGCCCCGGACAGGGAGGGAGGGACACTGAAGCTTTCTTT. This gives the protein CASSPRPGQGGRDTEAFF.